This entry concerns a single T cell receptor (beta chain). Its antigen is not identified. Treatment given: oral pan-JAK inhibitor, 5-10 mg twice daily. The sample comes from a study of CD8+ T cells in alopecia areata. General study results and limits: It was less clear whether patients shared TCRs than it was in mice, possibly because of HLA.

RNA extraction was followed by reverse transcription into cDNA, which acted as the sequencing template. This table comes from immunoSEQ multiplex PCR, and its TCRdb copy is limited to in-frame clones, with some not included. Among about 76,000 clones, 66% were seen once, and the ten largest hold 20% to 30%. The sequence was collected from a human donor with alopecia areata. The sample consisted of CD8+ T cells sorted from blood, taken at week 24, from a patient treated with tofacitinib.

The CDR3 loop reads CASGWTGTYEQYF. The DNA for the CDR3 is TGTGCCAGCGGTTGGACAGGAACTTACGAGCAGTACTTC. The chain combines TRBV27 with TRBJ2-7, with 7 bases that match TRBD1. This CDR3 region has 13 residues. Germline trimming cut 8 bases from V and 4 bases from J; bases unmatched to any gene: 8. Germline lookup yields CDR1 MNHEY and CDR2 SMNVEV (reference sequence).